The clone carrying this T cell receptor beta chain was detected a few times. The sample originates from a study of T-cell reconstitution after alpha-beta-depleted transplantation in children. Germline V CDR1 and CDR2: MNHNS, SASEGT. V lost 8 bases, J lost 7 bases, and 12 bases lay in between. CDR3 size: 12 residues. A TCRbeta library incorporating unique molecular identifiers was prepared. TCRdb reanalysed the PCR reads using MiXCR and keeps one entry per CDR3 protein. The table records about 600,000 distinct CDR3 sequences, roughly a tenth of them present only once. This sequence originates from a human donor who donated a stem cell graft to a child with acute myeloid leukemia. Sequencing used PBMCs from the stem cell graft donor, obtained from the stem cell graft. The chain employs TRBV6-1 and TRBJ1-5; D perhaps matches TRBD1 (5 bases). DNA for the CDR3: TGTGCCAGCCGGAAGGGGAACCAGCCCCAGCATTTT. It is translated as CASRKGNQPQHF.